Listed here is a single T cell receptor beta chain. Its antigen is unknown. Base qualities are not provided; no much larger clone lies one nucleotide away. This entry is derived from a study of shared clonotypes between healthy human individuals (dated by TCRdb to 2020 to 2022). About the full investigation: A few men and two women, aged 18 to 49 years, made up the cohort. For each donor, CD4 naive and CD4 memory were each given three plates, CD8 naive was given two plates, and CD8 memory was given one plate. To estimate repertoire size and how much clonotype sharing occurs between individuals, the study deeply sequenced the blood TCR repertoires of several healthy adults. Different laboratories and diverse techniques were used to prepare libraries and sequence TCR repertoires, to increase sequencing depth and limit assay-specific biases. Per donor, leukapheresis produced somewhere between about 0.8 and 9.5 billion PBMCs. General study outcomes and caveats: Sampling was restricted to blood, and TCR repertoires in tissues likely differ from the TCR repertoires found in blood. Naive subsets generally had larger estimated clonotype richness than memory subsets. The genetic and exposure-history diversity represented was limited by the small number of donors. When several donors were compared, the shared fraction of clonotypes was roughly 5% for naive CD4, around 3.6% for naive CD8, 2.3% for memory CD4, and roughly 0.43% for memory CD8. Higher generation probabilities were observed for clonotypes shared by all four sorted-subset donors than for non-shared clonotypes. Rarefaction of sorted-subset datasets indicated incomplete sequencing despite the large sequencing depth. Based on pairwise subsampling, the degree of clonotype sharing among donors was expected to be affected by sequencing depth.

As encoded in the germline V gene (reference sequence), CDR1 is GTSNPN while CDR2 is SVGIG. Germline trimming amounts to 5 bases on V and 4 bases on J, with 1 as the count of junction bases outside the gene matches. Including cysteine and phenylalanine, the CDR3 has 11 amino acids. Of all the DNA, just the CDR3 is kept, 33 bases in frame from base 1. Using the deep immunoSEQ assay, multiplex PCR amplified TCR CDR3 regions from genomic DNA. Genomic DNA extracted from each cell subset was distributed evenly over all wells of several immunoSEQ 96-well plates, and each plate served as one replicate. For sorted subsets, each replicate PCR was loaded with around 220 ng genomic DNA, equivalent to approximately 27,000 T cell genomes. Purified libraries were measured with a Qubit 3.0 fluorometer, size-checked on a Bioanalyzer 2100, and measured again with the KAPA Library Quantification kit. A separate single-read 150-cycle Illumina NextSeq 550 flow cell was used to sequence each immunoSEQ 96-well plate. The authors' pipeline ran thus. The immunoSEQ output contained only junctional sequences without quality scores, so filtering could not match that applied to full-length reads. Sequences were annotated with PyIR, a Python wrapper for IgBLAST v1.9, using IMGT germline references to assign V/J genes and CDR3. Any read was removed if the V/J assignment was weak (E-value above 1e-6), the CDR3 was missing, or the read contained stop codons, out-of-frame junctions, or ambiguous translated residues. V3J clonotypes were defined as sequences sharing an identical inferred V gene, J gene, and CDR3 amino acid sequence. The percentage overlap between two repertoires was calculated by dividing the number of shared unique clonotypes by the size of the smaller repertoire. Richness of each repertoire was evaluated using RTK rarefaction, the Chao1 estimator, and Recon v2.1 estimates of unobserved clonotypes. OLGA was used to compute generation probabilities for all TCRbeta clonotypes that the gDNA method yielded from a few donors. In TCRdb, the immuneACCESS table is reduced to in-frame sequences with V and J assigned. These tables do not hold every clone; where another copy was compared, an unresolved V gene accounts for under half, and the others remain unexplained. The V and J calls and clone size come from that table; D and trimming were worked out from the DNA. For this sample the table gives around 2,100,000 clones, of which less than 95% were detected only once. Approximately 1% of the sample goes to the ten largest clones.

CD8 naive samples were obtained by positive selection for CCR7 among CD45RO-negative cells, yielding a CD45RA+CCR7+ population from which TemRA cells were excluded. Donors were healthy HIV-negative adults with no recently reported acute infections or vaccinations. Only Caucasian adults living in Nashville, Tennessee, USA were represented among the donors. After blood collection by leukapheresis, PBMCs were isolated using Ficoll-Histopaque density gradient centrifugation and then cryopreserved in the vapor phase of liquid nitrogen. Purity and quantity of every magnetically sorted T cell population were checked by analytical flow cytometry. Genomic DNA was isolated from each sorted fraction and quantified by UV absorbance on a Nanodrop 2000c.

Here the chain combines TRBV30 and TRBJ2-5; 7 central bases correspond to TRBD1. The source of this sequence is a man aged 18 to 30 in good health. The specimen sequenced was naive CD8+ T cells sorted from blood. Interpreted using the paper, the cell subset or site label stands for: CD45RA+CCR7+. The sequence in DNA is TGTGCCTGGGACAGGGCAGAGACCCAGTACTTC. It encodes CAWDRAETQYF.